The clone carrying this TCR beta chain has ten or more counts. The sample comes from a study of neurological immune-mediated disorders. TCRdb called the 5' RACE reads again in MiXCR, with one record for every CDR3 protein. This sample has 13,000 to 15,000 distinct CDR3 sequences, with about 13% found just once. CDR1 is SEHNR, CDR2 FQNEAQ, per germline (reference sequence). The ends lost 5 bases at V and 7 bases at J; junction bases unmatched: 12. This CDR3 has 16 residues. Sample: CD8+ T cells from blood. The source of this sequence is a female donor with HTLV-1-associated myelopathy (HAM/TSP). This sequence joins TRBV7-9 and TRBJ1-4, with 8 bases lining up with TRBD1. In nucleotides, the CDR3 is TGTGCCAGCAGCGATCTCAGGGGGCGCTTGGGTGAAAAACTGTTTTTT. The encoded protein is CASSDLRGRLGEKLFF.